This T cell receptor beta chain was documented in a study of T cells in Graves' hyperthyroidism and ophthalmopathy. Germline V CDR1 and CDR2: KGHDR, SFDVKD. The CDR3 has 14 residues. Trimming left V 4 bases short and J 7 bases short, with 13 bases between. There were TCR beta CDR3 regions amplified from RNA transcripts. HTBI primers were used for first-round RT-PCR of the TCR CDR3. TCRdb re-called the multiplex PCR reads through MiXCR, storing one row per CDR3 protein. The data show about 600,000 distinct CDR3 sequences, 13% to 15% seen once. The sequence derives from a woman under 30 with Graves' ophthalmopathy. Input material: blood. The V gene is TRBV24-1, the J gene TRBJ1-5, with D possibly being TRBD1 (5 bases). The CDR3 DNA sequence: TGTGCCACCAGTGACCCCGGGACCTCCCAGCCCCAGCATTTT. Amino acids: CATSDPGTSQPQHF.